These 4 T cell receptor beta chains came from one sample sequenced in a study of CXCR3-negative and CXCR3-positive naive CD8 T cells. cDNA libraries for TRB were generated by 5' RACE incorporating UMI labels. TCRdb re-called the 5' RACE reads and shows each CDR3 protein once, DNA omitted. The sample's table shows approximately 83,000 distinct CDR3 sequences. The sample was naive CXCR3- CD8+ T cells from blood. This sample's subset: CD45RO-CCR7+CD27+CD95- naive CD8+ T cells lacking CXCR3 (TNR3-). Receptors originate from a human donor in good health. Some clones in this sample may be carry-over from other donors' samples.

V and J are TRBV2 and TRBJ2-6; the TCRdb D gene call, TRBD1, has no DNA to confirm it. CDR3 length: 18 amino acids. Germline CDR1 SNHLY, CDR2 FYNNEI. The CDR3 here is CASADLTGTNSGANVLTF.

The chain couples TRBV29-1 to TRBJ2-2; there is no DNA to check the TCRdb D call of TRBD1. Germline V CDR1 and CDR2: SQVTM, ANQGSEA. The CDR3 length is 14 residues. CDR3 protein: CSVKQGVNTGELFF.

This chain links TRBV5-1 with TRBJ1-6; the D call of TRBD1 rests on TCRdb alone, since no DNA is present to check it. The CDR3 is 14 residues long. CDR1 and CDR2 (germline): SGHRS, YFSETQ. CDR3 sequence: CASTLGRDHSPLHF.

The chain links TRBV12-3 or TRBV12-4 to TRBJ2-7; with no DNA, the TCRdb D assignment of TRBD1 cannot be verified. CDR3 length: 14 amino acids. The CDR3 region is CASSPFWGAGEQYF.